This TCR beta chain is drawn from a study of shared clonotypes between healthy human individuals. The overall study: Two female and a few male donors aged 18 to 49 were enrolled.

Germline-derived CDR1 and CDR2 are GTSNPN and SVGIG (reference sequence). This CDR3 has 12 residues. Deletions cut 7 bases from V and 8 bases from J, with 17 bases between. Only CD45RO-negative cells positively selected for CCR7 counted as naive CD8 cells, so terminally differentiated effector memory CD45RA+ cells were excluded. Study donors comprised healthy, HIV-negative adults devoid of recent acute infection or vaccination. Nashville, Tennessee was home to all donors, who were Caucasian adults. As processed by the authors: In the immunoSEQ data, sequences were junction-only and lacked quality scores, so filtering differed. Some clones are missing from TCRdb's copy, which holds only in-frame ones; the method was immunoSEQ multiplex PCR. V, J and clone size derive from that table, while D and trimming were established from the DNA sequence. Altogether about 680,000 clones are present, approximately 90% being singletons, with the ten largest covering more than 20%.

The V call is TRBV30, the J call TRBJ1-1; D remains unclear. This receptor was taken from a man aged 30 to 45 in good health. The specimen was naive CD8+ T cells sorted from blood. CDR3 in DNA: TGTGCCTCCCGGTGGTACCGCGGAGAAGCTTTCTTT. Protein: CASRWYRGEAFF.